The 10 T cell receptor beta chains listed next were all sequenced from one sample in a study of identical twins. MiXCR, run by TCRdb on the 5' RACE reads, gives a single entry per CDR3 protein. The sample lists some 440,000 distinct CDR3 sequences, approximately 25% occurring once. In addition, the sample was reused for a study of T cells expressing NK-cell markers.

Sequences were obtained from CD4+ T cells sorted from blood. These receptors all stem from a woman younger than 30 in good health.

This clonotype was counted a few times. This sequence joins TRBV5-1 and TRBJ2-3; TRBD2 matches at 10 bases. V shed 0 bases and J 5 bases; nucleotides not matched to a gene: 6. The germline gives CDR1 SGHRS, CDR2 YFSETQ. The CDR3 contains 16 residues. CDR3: CASSLEVAGGRDTQYF. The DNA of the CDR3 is TGCGCCAGCAGCTTGGAGGTAGCGGGGGGAAGAGATACGCAGTATTTT.

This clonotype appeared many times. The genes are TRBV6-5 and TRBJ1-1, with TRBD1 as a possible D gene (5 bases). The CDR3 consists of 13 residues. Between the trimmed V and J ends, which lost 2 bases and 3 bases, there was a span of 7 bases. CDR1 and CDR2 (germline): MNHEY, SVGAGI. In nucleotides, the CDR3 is TGTGCCAGCAGTTACCTGGGGCACACTGAAGCTTTCTTT. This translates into CASSYLGHTEAFF.

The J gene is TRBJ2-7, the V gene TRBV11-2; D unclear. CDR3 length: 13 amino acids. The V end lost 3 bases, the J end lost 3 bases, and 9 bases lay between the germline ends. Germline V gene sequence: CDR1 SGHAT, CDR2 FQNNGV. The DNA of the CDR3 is TGTGCCAGCAGCTTCACACGGAACTACGAGCAGTACTTC. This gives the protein CASSFTRNYEQYF.

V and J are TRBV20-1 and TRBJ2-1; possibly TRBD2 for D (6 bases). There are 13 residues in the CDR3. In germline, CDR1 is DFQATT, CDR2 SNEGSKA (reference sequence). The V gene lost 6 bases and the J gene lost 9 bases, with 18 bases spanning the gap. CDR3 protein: CSALERRGGEQFF. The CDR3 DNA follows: TGCAGTGCCTTAGAGCGTAGGGGAGGTGAGCAGTTCTTC.

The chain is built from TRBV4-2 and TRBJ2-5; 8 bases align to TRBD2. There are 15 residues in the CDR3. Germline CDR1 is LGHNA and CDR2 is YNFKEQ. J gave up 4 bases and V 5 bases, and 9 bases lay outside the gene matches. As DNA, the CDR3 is TGTGCCAGCAGCGAAAGCGGGAGCCGAGGAGAGACCCAGTACTTC. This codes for CASSESGSRGETQYF.

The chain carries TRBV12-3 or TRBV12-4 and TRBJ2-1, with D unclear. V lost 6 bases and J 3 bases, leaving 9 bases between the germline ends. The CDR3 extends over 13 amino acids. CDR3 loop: CASRGNYYNEQFF. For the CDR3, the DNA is TGTGCCAGCAGAGGGAACTACTACAATGAGCAGTTCTTC.

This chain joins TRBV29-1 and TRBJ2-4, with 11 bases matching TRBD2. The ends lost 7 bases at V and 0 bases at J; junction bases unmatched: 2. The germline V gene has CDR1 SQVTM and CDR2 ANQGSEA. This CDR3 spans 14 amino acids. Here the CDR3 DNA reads TGCAGCGCTGGACTAGCGGGAGCCAAAAACATTCAGTACTTC. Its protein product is CSAGLAGAKNIQYF.

Here the CDR3 reads CASRIKSEAFF. CDR3 nucleotides: TGTGCCAGCAGGATTAAGAGTGAAGCTTTCTTT. V gene TRBV12-3 or TRBV12-4 combines with J gene TRBJ1-1; D gene ambiguous. CDR3 length equals 11 residues. V was cut by 6 bases and J by 7 bases, with 9 bases left in between.

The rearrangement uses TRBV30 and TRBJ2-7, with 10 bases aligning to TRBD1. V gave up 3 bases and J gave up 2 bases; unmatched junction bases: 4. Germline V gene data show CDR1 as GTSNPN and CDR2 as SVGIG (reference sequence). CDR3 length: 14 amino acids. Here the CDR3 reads CAWRGTGVPYEQYF. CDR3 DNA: TGTGCCTGGAGGGGGACAGGGGTTCCCTACGAGCAGTACTTC.

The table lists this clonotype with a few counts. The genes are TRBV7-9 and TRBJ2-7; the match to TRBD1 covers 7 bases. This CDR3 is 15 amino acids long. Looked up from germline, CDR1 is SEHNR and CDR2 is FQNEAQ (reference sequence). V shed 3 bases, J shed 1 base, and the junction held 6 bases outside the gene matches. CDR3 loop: CASSFPGQASYEQYF. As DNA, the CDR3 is TGTGCCAGCAGCTTCCCCGGACAGGCATCCTACGAGCAGTACTTC.